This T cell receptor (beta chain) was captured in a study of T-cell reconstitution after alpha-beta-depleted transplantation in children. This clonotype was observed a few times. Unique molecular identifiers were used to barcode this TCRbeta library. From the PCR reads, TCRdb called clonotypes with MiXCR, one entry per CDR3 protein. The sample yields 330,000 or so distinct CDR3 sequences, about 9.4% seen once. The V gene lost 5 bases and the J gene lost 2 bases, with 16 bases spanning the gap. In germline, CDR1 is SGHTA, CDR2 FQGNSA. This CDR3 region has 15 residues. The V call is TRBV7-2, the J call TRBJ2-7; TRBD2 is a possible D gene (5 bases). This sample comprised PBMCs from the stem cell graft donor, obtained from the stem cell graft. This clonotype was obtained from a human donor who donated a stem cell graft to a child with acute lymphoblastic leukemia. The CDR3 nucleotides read TGTGCCAGCAGCCCCGCCGGGGTAGTGACCTACGAGCAGTACTTC. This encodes CASSPAGVVTYEQYF.